Listed here are 17 T cell receptor beta chains from one sample, sequenced in a study of T cells in Graves' hyperthyroidism and ophthalmopathy. TCR beta CDR3 sequences were amplified from RNA transcripts. The TCR CDR3 first-round RT-PCR relied on the HTBI primer set. One entry per CDR3 protein, called by TCRdb with MiXCR from the multiplex PCR reads. Here the sample spans 300,000 to 450,000 distinct CDR3 sequences, around 25% being singletons. What was sequenced was blood. The receptors here all came from a man aged 50 to 60 with Graves' hyperthyroidism.

This clonotype has a handful of counts. The rearrangement links TRBV14 to TRBJ2-6; D might be TRBD1 or TRBD2, each matching 5 bases. Germline CDR1 SGHDN, CDR2 FVKESK. Trimming left V 1 base short and J 0 bases short, with 13 bases between. The CDR3 is 18 amino acids. As DNA, the CDR3 is TGTGCCAGCAGCCAAGGCGTAAAGGGGACCTCTGGGGCCAACGTCCTGACTTTC. Its translation is CASSQGVKGTSGANVLTF.

This clonotype was observed a few times. The CDR3: CASSLEGRETQYF. The CDR3 bases are TGTGCCAGCAGCTTAGAGGGAAGGGAGACCCAGTACTTC. The V gene is TRBV5-4, the J gene TRBJ2-5; a possible D gene is TRBD2 (5 bases). In germline, CDR1 is SGHNT, CDR2 YYREEE (reference sequence). V was shortened by 2 bases and J by 5 bases, with 10 bases between the two germline ends. The CDR3 is 13 amino acids.

The gene calls are TRBV2 and TRBJ2-3; the D gene is possibly TRBD1 (5 bases). With 7 bases removed from V and 5 bases from J, the gap between germline ends came to 10 bases. The CDR3 has 12 amino acids. Per the germline V gene, CDR1 is SNHLY and CDR2 is FYNNEI. The CDR3 spells CASILQGDTQYF. As DNA, the CDR3 is TGTGCCAGCATTCTCCAGGGAGATACGCAGTATTTT.

This clonotype was detected only a few times. The chain carries TRBV7-3 and TRBJ1-1, with D uncertain. Looked up from germline, CDR1 is SGHTA and CDR2 is FQGTGA. This CDR3 contains 12 residues. Trimming shortened V by 0 bases and J by 9 bases, and 8 bases separated the two germline ends. The CDR3 sequence is CASSLTGVQAFF. Here the CDR3 DNA reads TGTGCCAGCAGCTTAACGGGAGTTCAAGCTTTCTTT.

The chain uses TRBV7-6 and TRBJ2-7, with TRBD2 matching 11 bases. Per germline, CDR1 SGHVS and CDR2 FNYEAQ. After removal of 5 bases from V and 7 bases from J, the junction contained 4 bases not matched to a gene. The CDR3 runs to 13 residues. For the CDR3, the DNA is TGTGCCAGCAGCCCGAGGACTAGCGGGGAGCAGTACTTC. It encodes CASSPRTSGEQYF.

The chain links TRBV5-1 to TRBJ2-4, with TRBD2 matching 7 bases. V lost 0 bases and J lost 1; bases outside the gene matches: 7. This CDR3 contains 17 residues. Germline V gives CDR1 SGHRS, CDR2 YFSETQ. CDR3 sequence: CASSLGVGLSAKNIQYF. The CDR3 nucleotides are TGCGCCAGCAGCTTGGGAGTGGGACTATCGGCCAAAAACATTCAGTACTTC. Using reference TRBV5-1 and TRBJ2-4 for the parts outside the CDR3, the full variable domain is KAGVTQTPRYLIKTRGQQVTLSCSPISGHRSVSWYQQTPGQGLQFLFEYFSETQRNKGNFPGRFSGRQFSNSRSEMNVSTLELGDSALYLCASSLGVGLSAKNIQYFGAGTRLSVL.

In its sample, this clonotype was seen many times. The genes are TRBV6-1 and TRBJ1-1; tentative D call: TRBD1 (6 bases). The CDR3 covers 13 residues. V was clipped by 10 bases and J by 4 bases, with 16 bases between them. The germline gives CDR1 MNHNS, CDR2 SASEGT. Written as DNA, the CDR3 is TGTGCCACCCAAAAAGGGGGTGGCACTGAAGCTTTCTTT. As protein: CATQKGGGTEAFF.

This clonotype has a handful of counts. The V gene is TRBV7-9, the J gene TRBJ2-5, with TRBD2 identical over 8 bases. With 1 base clipped from V and 2 bases from J, the junction kept 6 bases outside the gene matches. The CDR3 consists of 16 residues. The germline gives CDR1 SEHNR, CDR2 FQNEAQ (reference sequence). This CDR3 reads CASSLDVAGRQETQYF. The CDR3 bases are TGTGCCAGCAGCTTAGATGTAGCGGGAAGGCAAGAGACCCAGTACTTC.

Note on this clonotype: This sequence may be a read error, since a much larger clone differs from it by one base. This chain links TRBV4-2 with TRBJ2-7, with TRBD2 matching over 10 bases. The junction had 4 bases not matched to a gene; V was cut back by 5 bases and J by 3 bases. CDR3 length: 14 amino acids. The germline V gene encodes CDR1 LGHNA and CDR2 YNFKEQ. CDR3 in DNA: TGTGCCAGCAGCGTCGGGACTAGCGACTACGAGCAGTACTTC. Translated, it gives CASSVGTSDYEQYF.

The genes are TRBV9 and TRBJ2-1, with a tentative D call TRBD2 (6 bases). The CDR3 is 15 amino acids. The ends were cut back, 0 bases at V and 3 bases at J, with 10 bases in the middle. Germline CDR1 and CDR2: SGDLS and YYNGEE. The CDR3 nucleotides are TGTGCCAGCAGCGTAGCAGCGGGTTACTACAATGAGCAGTTCTTC. Encoded protein: CASSVAAGYYNEQFF. Full variable domain (outside the CDR3, taken from reference TRBV9 and TRBJ2-1): DSGVTQTPKHLITATGQRVTLRCSPRSGDLSVYWYQQSLDQGLQFLIQYYNGEERAKGNILERFSAQQFPDLHSELNLSSLELGDSALYFCASSVAAGYYNEQFFGPGTRLTVL.

The chain combines TRBV6-1 with TRBJ2-2; the match to TRBD1 covers 11 bases. This CDR3 has 17 amino acids. The J segment lost 5 bases and the V segment lost 1 base, leaving 6 bases of the junction unmatched. CDR1 and CDR2 from the germline V gene are MNHNS and SASEGT. CDR3 amino acids: CASSEGTGGYWTGELFF. In nucleotides, the CDR3 is TGTGCCAGCAGTGAAGGGACAGGGGGCTATTGGACCGGGGAGCTGTTTTTT.

This clonotype was picked up a small number of times. The chain joins TRBV6-1 to TRBJ2-1; unclear D gene. The CDR3 totals 14 residues. Germline assignment: CDR1 MNHNS and CDR2 SASEGT. Trimming pared 6 bases from V and 4 bases from J, leaving 13 bases between. CDR3 residues: CASRNELTYNEQFF. The CDR3 coding sequence is TGTGCCAGCAGAAACGAACTAACTTACAATGAGCAGTTCTTC.

The chain recombines TRBV7-3 with TRBJ2-5; possible D gene TRBD2, 5 bases. Germline values: CDR1 SGHTA, CDR2 FQGTGA. The V end lost 2 bases, the J end lost 4 bases, and 14 bases lay between the germline ends. The CDR3 extends over 15 amino acids. For the CDR3, the DNA is TGTGCCAGCAGCTTAGGGCTGGCTAGCTTAGAGACCCAGTACTTC. Its translation: CASSLGLASLETQYF.

The CDR3, as DNA: TGTGCCAGCAGCCTCGGACTAGCGGGAGGGCCCGCGTTGGATACGCAGTATTTT. This gives the protein CASSLGLAGGPALDTQYF. The chain employs TRBV13 and TRBJ2-3, with TRBD2 identical over 15 bases. This CDR3 is 18 amino acids long. J was trimmed by 6 bases and V by 5 bases; bases with no gene match: 12. Germline V gene lookup returns CDR1 PRHDT and CDR2 FYEKMQ (reference sequence).

This rearrangement joins TRBV24-1 to TRBJ1-1; TRBD1 matches at 8 bases. Germline trimming cut 4 bases from V and 6 bases from J; bases unmatched to any gene: 12. The CDR3 loop spans 16 amino acids. Germline CDR1 is KGHDR and CDR2 is SFDVKD. For the CDR3, the DNA is TGTGCCACCAGTGACTCAGGGGGCTTAGGTGTCGCTGAAGCTTTCTTT. Protein sequence: CATSDSGGLGVAEAFF.

V is TRBV13 and J is TRBJ2-2, with a tentative D call TRBD1 (6 bases). Germline V gene data show CDR1 as PRHDT and CDR2 as FYEKMQ (reference sequence). The V gene lost 2 bases and the J gene lost 4 bases, with 11 bases spanning the gap. The CDR3 runs 15 residues. The CDR3 coding sequence is TGTGCCAGCAGCTTAAGGGGGAGCGGCACCGGGGAGCTGTTTTTT. It codes for CASSLRGSGTGELFF.

Many counts were recorded for this clonotype. V is TRBV20-1 and J is TRBJ2-1, with D uncertain. Between the trimmed V and J ends, which lost 1 base and 5 bases, there was a span of 9 bases. The germline gives CDR1 DFQATT, CDR2 SNEGSKA (reference sequence). CDR3 length equals 13 residues. DNA for the CDR3: TGCAGTGCTAGAGCGAGGACCAACAATGAGCAGTTCTTC. Translation gives CSARARTNNEQFF.